This entry is about one T cell receptor (beta chain). This sample was included in a study of control samples from healthy donors and cancer patients. There are 14 residues in the CDR3. Trimming removed 7 bases from V and 6 bases from J; junction bases left unmatched: 11. Per the germline V gene, CDR1 is MDHEN and CDR2 is SYDVKM. TCRdb keeps only in-frame clones here, not all; method: immunoSEQ multiplex PCR. The sample contains about 78,000 clones, roughly 91% of which appear only once. The TCR sequence derives from a woman between 55 and 75 years old in good health. The V and J genes are TRBV28 and TRBJ1-2; 7 bases are a match to TRBD1. The sample was blood. CDR3 in DNA: TGTGCCAGCACCCCGGGGGGACAGAGAAATGGCTACACCTTC. Translating gives CASTPGGQRNGYTF.